The T cell receptor beta chain under discussion was sequenced for a study of blood T cells in healthy people across ages. Study-wide results and caveats: With unsorted PBMCs, a conclusive comparison of naive versus antigen-experienced cells was not possible.

A J-beta primer mix and a sample-barcoded 5' primer were used in a second PCR of about 7 to 12 cycles. Every cDNA was tagged by a template-switch adaptor with 12 random nucleotides. Sequencing of every sample gave 3 million or more CDR3-containing paired-end reads. TCRdb passed the 5' RACE reads through MiXCR, listing each CDR3 protein once. In the table there are roughly 930,000 distinct CDR3 sequences, approximately 49% of which are singletons. This clonotype was seen once. Its antigen remains unknown. Sample donors were healthy Caucasian individuals that came from Russia, aged roughly 6 to 100. CDR3 size: 16 residues. Trimming removed 5 bases at V and 4 bases at J, with 17 bases between. Germline CDR1 reads SGHAT; CDR2 reads FQNNGV.

The TCR sequence derives from a man aged 30-40 years in good health. The chain combines TRBV11-2 with TRBJ2-2; possibly TRBD1 or TRBD2 for D (5 bases each). The source material was blood. The chain's CDR3 is CASSPLKGTSTGELFF. The CDR3, as DNA: TGTGCCAGCAGCCCCTTAAAAGGGACGAGCACCGGGGAGCTGTTTTTT.